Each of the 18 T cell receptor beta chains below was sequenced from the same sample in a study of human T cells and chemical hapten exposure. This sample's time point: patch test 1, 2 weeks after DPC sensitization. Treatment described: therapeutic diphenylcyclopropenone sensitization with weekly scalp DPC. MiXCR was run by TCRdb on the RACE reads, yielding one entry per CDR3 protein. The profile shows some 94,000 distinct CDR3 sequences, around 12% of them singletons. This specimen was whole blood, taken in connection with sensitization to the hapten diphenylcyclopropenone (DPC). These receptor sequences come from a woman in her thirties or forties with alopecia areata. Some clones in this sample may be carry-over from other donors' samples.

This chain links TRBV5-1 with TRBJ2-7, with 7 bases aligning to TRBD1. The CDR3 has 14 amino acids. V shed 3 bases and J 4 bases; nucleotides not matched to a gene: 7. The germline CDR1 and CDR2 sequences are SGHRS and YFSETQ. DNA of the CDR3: TGCGCCAGCAGCTGGGGGACAGTGAAATACGAGCAGTACTTC. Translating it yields CASSWGTVKYEQYF.

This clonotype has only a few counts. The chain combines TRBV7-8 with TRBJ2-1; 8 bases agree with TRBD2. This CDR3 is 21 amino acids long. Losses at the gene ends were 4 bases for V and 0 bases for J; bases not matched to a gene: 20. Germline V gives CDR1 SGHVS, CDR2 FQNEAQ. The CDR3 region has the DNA TGTGCCAGCAGCTACCCCGAGGAGCGGGAGTCTAGTAAGAGCTCCTACAATGAGCAGTTCTTC. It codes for CASSYPEERESSKSSYNEQFF.

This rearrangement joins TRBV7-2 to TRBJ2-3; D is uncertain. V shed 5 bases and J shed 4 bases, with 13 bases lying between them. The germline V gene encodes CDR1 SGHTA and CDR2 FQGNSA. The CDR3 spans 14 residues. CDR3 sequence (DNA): TGTGCCAGCAGCCAGAGTGCAGGTGCAGATACGCAGTATTTT. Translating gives CASSQSAGADTQYF.

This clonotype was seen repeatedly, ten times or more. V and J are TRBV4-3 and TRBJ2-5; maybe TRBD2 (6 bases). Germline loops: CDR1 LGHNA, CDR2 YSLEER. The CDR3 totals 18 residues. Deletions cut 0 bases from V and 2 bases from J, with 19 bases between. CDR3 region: CASSQDLRGFGGQETQYF. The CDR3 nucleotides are TGCGCCAGCAGCCAAGATCTTCGCGGTTTCGGGGGTCAAGAGACCCAGTACTTC.

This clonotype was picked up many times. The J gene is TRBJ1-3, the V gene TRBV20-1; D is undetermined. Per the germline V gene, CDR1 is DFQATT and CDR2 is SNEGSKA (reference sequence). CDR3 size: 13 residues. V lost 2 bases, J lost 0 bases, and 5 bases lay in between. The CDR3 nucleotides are TGCAGTGCTAGACAGAGCTCTGGAAACACCATATATTTT. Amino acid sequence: CSARQSSGNTIYF.

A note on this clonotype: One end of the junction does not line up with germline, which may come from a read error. CDR3 region: CDITRNRDEQFF. For the CDR3, the DNA is TGTGACATCACTCGGAACCGGGATGAGCAGTTCTTC. The chain employs TRBV10-3 and TRBJ2-1; D is ambiguous. Germline V gives CDR1 ENHRY, CDR2 SYGVKD. The CDR3 runs to 12 residues.

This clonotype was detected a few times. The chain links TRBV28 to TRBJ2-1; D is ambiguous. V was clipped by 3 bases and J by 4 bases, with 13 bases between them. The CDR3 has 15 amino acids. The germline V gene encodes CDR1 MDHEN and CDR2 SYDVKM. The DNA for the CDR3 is TGTGCCAGCAGTTTGGATAATAGGGATTACAATGAGCAGTTCTTC. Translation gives CASSLDNRDYNEQFF.

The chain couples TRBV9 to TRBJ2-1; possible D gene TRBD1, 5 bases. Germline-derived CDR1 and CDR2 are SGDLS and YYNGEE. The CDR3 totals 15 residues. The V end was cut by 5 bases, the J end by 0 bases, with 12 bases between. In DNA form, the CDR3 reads TGTGCCAGCAGTCTTACAGGTGACTCCTACAATGAGCAGTTCTTC. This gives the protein CASSLTGDSYNEQFF.

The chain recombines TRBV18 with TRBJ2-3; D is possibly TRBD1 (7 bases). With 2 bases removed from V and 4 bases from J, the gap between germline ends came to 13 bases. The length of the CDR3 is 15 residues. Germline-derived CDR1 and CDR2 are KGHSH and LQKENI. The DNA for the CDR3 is TGTGCCAGCTCACCAGGAGGAGGGGGCGCAGATACGCAGTATTTT. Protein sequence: CASSPGGGGADTQYF. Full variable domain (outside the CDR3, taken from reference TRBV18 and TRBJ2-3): NAGVMQNPRHLVRRRGQEARLRCSPMKGHSHVYWYRQLPEEGLKFMVYLQKENIIDESGMPKERFSAEFPKEGPSILRIQQVVRGDSAAYFCASSPGGGGADTQYFGPGTRLTVL.

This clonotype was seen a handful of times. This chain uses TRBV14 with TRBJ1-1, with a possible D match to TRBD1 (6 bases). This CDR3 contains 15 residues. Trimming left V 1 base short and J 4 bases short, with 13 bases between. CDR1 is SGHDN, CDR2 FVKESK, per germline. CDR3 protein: CASSQVGARGTEAFF. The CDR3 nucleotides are TGTGCCAGCAGCCAAGTGGGGGCCCGAGGCACTGAAGCTTTCTTT.

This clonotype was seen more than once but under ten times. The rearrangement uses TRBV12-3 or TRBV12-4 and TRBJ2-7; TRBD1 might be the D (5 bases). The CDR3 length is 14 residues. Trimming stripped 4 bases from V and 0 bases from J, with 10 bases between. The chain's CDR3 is CASSSGLTSYEQYF. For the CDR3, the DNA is TGTGCCAGCAGTTCAGGGTTGACCTCCTACGAGCAGTACTTC.

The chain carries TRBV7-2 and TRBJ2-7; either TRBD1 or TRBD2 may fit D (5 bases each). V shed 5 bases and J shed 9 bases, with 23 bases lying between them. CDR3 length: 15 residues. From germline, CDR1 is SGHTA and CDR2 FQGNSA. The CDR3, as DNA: TGTGCCAGCAGCCTCCAACCGGGACGGACCTTGGGGCAGTACTTC. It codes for CASSLQPGRTLGQYF.

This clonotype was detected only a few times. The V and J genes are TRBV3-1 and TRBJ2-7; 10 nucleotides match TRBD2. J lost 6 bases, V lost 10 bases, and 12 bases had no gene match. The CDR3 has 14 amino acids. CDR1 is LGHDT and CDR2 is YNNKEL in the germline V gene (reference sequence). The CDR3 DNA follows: TGTGCCACTGGGCAAGCGGGAGGGCCTGCCGAGCAGTACTTC. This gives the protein CATGQAGGPAEQYF.

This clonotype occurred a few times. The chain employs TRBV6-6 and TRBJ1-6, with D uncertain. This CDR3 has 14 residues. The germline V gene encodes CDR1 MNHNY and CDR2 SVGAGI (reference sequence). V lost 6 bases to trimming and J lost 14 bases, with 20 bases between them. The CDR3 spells CASSNELRASALHF. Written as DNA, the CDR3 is TGTGCCAGCAGCAATGAGTTACGGGCATCGGCCCTCCACTTT.

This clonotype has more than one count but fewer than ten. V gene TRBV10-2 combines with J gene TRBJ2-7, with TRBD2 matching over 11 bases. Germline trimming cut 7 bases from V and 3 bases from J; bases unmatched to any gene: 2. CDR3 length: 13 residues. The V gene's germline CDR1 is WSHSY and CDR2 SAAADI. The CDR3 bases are TGCGCCAGCATGGGGACTAGCGGCTACGAGCAGTACTTC. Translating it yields CASMGTSGYEQYF.

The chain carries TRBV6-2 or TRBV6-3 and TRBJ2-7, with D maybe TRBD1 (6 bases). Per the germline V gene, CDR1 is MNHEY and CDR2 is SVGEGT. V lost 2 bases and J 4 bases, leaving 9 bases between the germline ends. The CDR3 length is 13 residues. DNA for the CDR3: TGTGCCAGCAGTTACCCCGACAGGTACGAGCAGTACTTC. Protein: CASSYPDRYEQYF.

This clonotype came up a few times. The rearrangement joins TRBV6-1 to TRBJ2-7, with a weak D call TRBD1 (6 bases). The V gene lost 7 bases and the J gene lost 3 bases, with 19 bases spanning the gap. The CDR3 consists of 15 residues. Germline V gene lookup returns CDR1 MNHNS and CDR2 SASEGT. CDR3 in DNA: TGTGCCAGCAAAATGAGAAGGACAGTGTACTACGAGCAGTACTTC. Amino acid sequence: CASKMRRTVYYEQYF.

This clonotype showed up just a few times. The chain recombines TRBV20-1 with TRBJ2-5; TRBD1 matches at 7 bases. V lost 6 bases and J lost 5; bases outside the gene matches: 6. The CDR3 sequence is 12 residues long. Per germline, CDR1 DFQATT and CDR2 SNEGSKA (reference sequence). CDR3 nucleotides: TGCAGTGCGCAACAGGGGATGGAGACCCAGTACTTC. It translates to CSAQQGMETQYF.